The present TCR beta chain was sequenced within a study of OX40 agonist ivuxolimab in advanced cancers. Germline V gene sequence: CDR1 MDHEN, CDR2 SYDVKM. V lost 4 bases, J lost 4 bases, and 26 bases lay in between. The CDR3 is 18 amino acids. Some clones are missing from TCRdb's copy, which holds only in-frame ones; the method was immunoSEQ multiplex PCR. The data contain approximately 65,000 clones, 70% to 85% of them singletons. The chain employs TRBV28 and TRBJ2-7; D is possibly TRBD2 (6 bases). The material was CD4+ or CD8+ T cells sorted from blood, obtained in a trial of the OX40 agonist ivuxolimab. The clonotype originates from an adult with an advanced solid tumor such as melanoma, head and neck, liver or kidney cancer. For the CDR3, the DNA is TGTGCCAGCAGTTGCTCATCCGGGTTCGGGAGTTTGGAATACGAGCAGTACTTC. Translated, it gives CASSCSSGFGSLEYEQYF.